Listed below are T cell receptor beta chains from one sample, sequenced in a study of Ad26.COV2.S vaccination and SARS-CoV-2 variants. Some clones are missing from TCRdb's copy, which holds only in-frame ones; the method was immunoSEQ multiplex PCR. The table includes about 180,000 clones, 70% to 90% detected once. The specimen was peripheral blood, collected after recovery from COVID-19. The origin of the receptors is a human donor who had recovered from COVID-19. Both conserved end residues are part of each CDR3. The order of the fields is J gene, V gene, CDR3 protein.

TRBJ1-6 TRBV28 CASSTTGEGNSPLHF
TRBJ2-7 TRBV27 CASSYGSNYEQYF
TRBJ1-2 TRBV6-5 CATFDWDRGGYGYTF
TRBJ2-5 TRBV19 CASSIGTARETQYF
TRBJ2-7 TRBV5-1 CASSLAGGDEQYF
TRBJ2-3 TRBV5-1 CASSFLAGGADTQYF
TRBJ1-1 TRBV6-1 CASSSNRVEAFF
TRBJ1-1 TRBV7-6 CASSLRDGEDTEAFF
TRBJ2-1 TRBV7-6 CASKPTPKRQGARNEQFF
TRBJ2-1 TRBV13 CASSRLAEKQFF
TRBJ2-4 TRBV11-3 CASSLSWGIGKNIQYF
TRBJ2-7 TRBV9 CASSVGGSYEQYF
TRBJ2-3 TRBV7-3 CASSLTLRGGTDTQYF
TRBJ2-3 TRBV28 CASTSDRGSGDTQYF
TRBJ2-7 TRBV7-8 CASSLYSAYEQYF
TRBJ1-2 TRBV7-2 CASSLVGRYPDGYTF
TRBJ2-7 TRBV7-2 CASSLDVGGPEEQYF
TRBJ2-7 TRBV30 CAWSVLGGETINEQYF
TRBJ1-5 TRBV18 CASSLQGASNQPQHF
TRBJ2-7 TRBV7-2 CASSLGGREREYF
TRBJ2-3 TRBV14 CASSQESMERASTDTQYF
TRBJ2-5 TRBV19 CASSIGVYQYF
TRBJ2-7 TRBV4-1 CASSQFHAGTADSYEQYF
TRBJ2-5 TRBV30 CAWSFGSQETQYF
TRBJ2-7 TRBV29-1 CSARGTGSYEQYF
TRBJ2-1 TRBV27 CASRGNKDEQFF
TRBJ2-1 TRBV7-9 CASSLWARNEQFF
TRBJ2-1 TRBV7-9 CASSDQNEQFF